These T cell receptor beta chains were read from a single sample in a study of blood T cell repertoires in COVID-19. Sequencing was performed with immunoSEQ multiplex PCR; in TCRdb, only in-frame clones are kept and a portion is missing. The sample shows 280,000 or so clones, 80% to 90% of them seen only once. Sequencing was carried out using PBMCs or T cells enriched from blood (not recorded which). The source of these receptors is a man younger than 40 who had recovered from COVID-19. CDR3s include the opening cysteine and the closing phenylalanine or tryptophan. A D gene is named only where the DNA matches it firmly. Only part of the rows carry a size: once, few, many, or a class if the clone is expanded.

size: .
D: TRBD1
J: TRBJ1-2
V: TRBV7-3
CDR3: CASSLAGGQNYGYTF
DNA: TGTGCCAGCAGCTTAGCAGGGGGCCAAAACTATGGCTACACCTTC

size: once
D: .
J: TRBJ2-5
V: TRBV27
CDR3: CASSLLAGGETQYF
DNA: TGTGCCAGCAGTTTATTAGCAGGGGGGGAGACCCAGTACTTC

size: .
D: .
J: TRBJ1-1
V: TRBV11-2
CDR3: CASSLSGGSTEAFF
DNA: TGTGCCAGCAGCCTCAGTGGGGGGTCCACTGAAGCTTTCTTT

size: .
D: .
J: TRBJ1-5
V: TRBV30
CDR3: CAWSWGRGSNQPQHF
DNA: TGTGCCTGGAGTTGGGGCAGGGGAAGCAATCAGCCCCAGCATTTT

size: .
D: TRBD1
J: TRBJ1-2
V: TRBV4-3
CDR3: CASSQDRQGAVGYTF
DNA: TGCGCCAGCAGCCAAGATCGGCAGGGGGCTGTTGGCTACACCTTC

size: .
D: .
J: TRBJ1-2
V: TRBV28
CDR3: CASTHLPTSGDGYTF
DNA: TGTGCCAGCACCCATCTCCCCACCTCAGGGGATGGCTACACCTTC

size: .
D: .
J: TRBJ2-7
V: TRBV7-3
CDR3: CASSPGLADYEQYF
DNA: TGTGCCAGCAGCCCCGGACTGGCAGACTACGAGCAGTACTTC

size: .
D: .
J: TRBJ2-1
V: TRBV6-6
CDR3: CASSYGGTANEQFF
DNA: TGTGCCAGCAGTTACGGGGGGACAGCGAATGAGCAGTTCTTC

size: .
D: .
J: TRBJ2-2
V: TRBV7-2
CDR3: CASSLWGDGANTGELFF
DNA: TGTGCCAGCAGCTTGTGGGGGGACGGCGCGAACACCGGGGAGCTGTTTTTT

size: once
D: TRBD1
J: TRBJ1-2
V: TRBV11-3
CDR3: CASSLDKGTDKGYGYTF
DNA: TGTGCCAGCAGCTTAGATAAGGGGACAGACAAAGGTTATGGCTACACCTTC

size: once
D: TRBD2
J: TRBJ2-3
V: TRBV5-8
CDR3: CASSSGLAGTDTQYF
DNA: TGTGCCAGCAGCTCGGGACTAGCGGGGACAGATACGCAGTATTTT

size: .
D: .
J: TRBJ2-3
V: TRBV4-2
CDR3: CASSQFLGLRQYF
DNA: TGTGCCAGCAGCCAATTCTTGGGACTCCGACAGTATTTT

size: .
D: .
J: TRBJ2-1
V: TRBV6-2/TRBV6-3
CDR3: CASSYLGQIFNEQFF
DNA: TGTGCCAGCAGTTATTTGGGACAAATATTTAATGAGCAGTTCTTC

size: .
D: .
J: TRBJ2-1
V: TRBV3-1/TRBV3-2
CDR3: CASSQEAHARWEQFF
DNA: TGTGCCAGCAGCCAAGAGGCCCATGCTCGATGGGAGCAGTTCTTC

size: once
D: .
J: TRBJ1-1
V: TRBV3-1/TRBV3-2
CDR3: CASSHGQRMNTEAFF
DNA: TGTGCCAGCAGCCACGGACAGCGTATGAACACTGAAGCTTTCTTT

size: .
D: .
J: TRBJ2-7
V: TRBV6-2/TRBV6-3
CDR3: CASSRQIAEYEQYF
DNA: TGTGCCAGCAGTCGACAGATAGCGGAATACGAGCAGTACTTC

size: .
D: TRBD1
J: TRBJ2-2
V: TRBV10-3
CDR3: CAISDNRGTGELFF
DNA: TGTGCCATCAGTGACAACAGGGGCACCGGGGAGCTGTTTTTT

size: .
D: .
J: TRBJ2-6
V: TRBV27
CDR3: CASSLRYGSSGANVLTF
DNA: TGTGCCAGCAGTTTACGGTACGGGAGCTCTGGGGCCAACGTCCTGACTTTC

size: .
D: TRBD1
J: TRBJ1-2
V: TRBV5-1
CDR3: CASSPNRGQDYGYTF
DNA: TGCGCCAGCAGCCCAAACAGGGGGCAAGACTATGGCTACACCTTC

size: .
D: .
J: TRBJ1-2
V: TRBV6-6
CDR3: CASSPYGGGADGYTF
DNA: TGTGCCAGCAGTCCCTACGGCGGGGGCGCGGATGGCTACACCTTC

size: .
D: TRBD1
J: TRBJ2-3
V: TRBV2
CDR3: CASSLTGTGFTDTQYF
DNA: TGTGCCAGCAGTTTGACCGGGACAGGGTTCACAGATACGCAGTATTTT

size: .
D: TRBD2
J: TRBJ2-7
V: TRBV18
CDR3: CASSPEAGGQVEQYF
DNA: TGTGCCAGCTCACCAGAGGCGGGGGGGCAAGTCGAGCAGTACTTC

size: .
D: TRBD1
J: TRBJ2-5
V: TRBV27
CDR3: CASSVSNRGRETQYF
DNA: TGTGCCAGCAGTGTGTCTAACAGGGGCCGGGAGACCCAGTACTTC

size: .
D: .
J: TRBJ2-5
V: TRBV5-6
CDR3: CASSREETQYF
DNA: TGTGCCAGCAGCCGGGAAGAGACCCAGTACTTC

size: .
D: .
J: TRBJ2-2
V: TRBV18
CDR3: CASSPLTDANTGELFF
DNA: TGTGCCAGCTCACCACTCACAGATGCGAACACCGGGGAGCTGTTTTTT

size: .
D: TRBD1
J: TRBJ2-7
V: TRBV5-5
CDR3: CASIVDRANTYEQYF
DNA: TGTGCCAGCATCGTCGACAGGGCTAACACCTACGAGCAGTACTTC

size: .
D: .
J: TRBJ1-2
V: TRBV27
CDR3: CASSLMGANRGYTF
DNA: TGTGCCAGCAGTCTTATGGGGGCGAATCGTGGCTACACCTTC

size: .
D: .
J: TRBJ2-5
V: TRBV7-9
CDR3: CASSLGSGGLTETQYF
DNA: TGTGCCAGCAGCTTAGGATCCGGGGGGCTAACGGAGACCCAGTACTTC

size: .
D: .
J: TRBJ1-2
V: TRBV19
CDR3: CASSISGIADGYTF
DNA: TGTGCCAGTAGTATATCAGGGATTGCGGATGGCTACACCTTC

size: .
D: .
J: TRBJ1-1
V: TRBV5-1
CDR3: CASSLVVGNQNTEAFF
DNA: TGCGCCAGCAGCTTGGTGGTCGGTAATCAGAACACTGAAGCTTTCTTT

size: .
D: .
J: TRBJ1-1
V: TRBV30
CDR3: CAWSGNGDTEAFF
DNA: TGTGCCTGGAGTGGGAACGGAGACACTGAAGCTTTCTTT

size: .
D: TRBD1
J: TRBJ1-3
V: TRBV7-6
CDR3: CASSPNFFRGQGNTIYF
DNA: TGTGCCAGCAGCCCAAATTTCTTCAGGGGGCAAGGAAACACCATATATTTT

size: .
D: TRBD1
J: TRBJ2-7
V: TRBV3-1/TRBV3-2
CDR3: CASRRQGTDEQYF
DNA: TGTGCCAGCAGACGACAGGGGACCGACGAGCAGTACTTC

size: many
D: TRBD1
J: TRBJ2-7
V: TRBV7-8
CDR3: CASSLERGQVGNYEQYF
DNA: TGTGCCAGCAGCTTAGAGCGTGGACAGGTTGGGAACTACGAGCAGTACTTC

size: once
D: .
J: TRBJ1-2
V: TRBV19
CDR3: CASSSLRGPRADYGYTF
DNA: TGTGCCAGTAGCTCACTGAGAGGGCCCCGGGCAGACTATGGCTACACCTTC

size: .
D: .
J: TRBJ2-1
V: TRBV6-5
CDR3: CASMKVGRYNEQFF
DNA: TGTGCCAGCATGAAGGTGGGGAGGTACAATGAGCAGTTCTTC

size: .
D: TRBD1
J: TRBJ1-1
V: TRBV5-1
CDR3: CASSSNPGQGARETEAFF
DNA: TGCGCCAGCAGCTCCAACCCGGGACAGGGGGCGCGGGAGACTGAAGCTTTCTTT

size: .
D: .
J: TRBJ1-6
V: TRBV5-1
CDR3: CASSLVAGGESPLHF
DNA: TGCGCCAGCAGCTTGGTGGCCGGGGGTGAATCACCCCTCCACTTT

size: few
D: .
J: TRBJ1-1
V: TRBV6-5
CDR3: CASSSHRLQWTEAFF
DNA: TGTGCCAGCAGTTCTCATCGACTGCAGTGGACTGAAGCTTTCTTT

size: .
D: .
J: TRBJ2-7
V: TRBV29-1
CDR3: CSVGRASDGNYEQYF
DNA: TGCAGCGTTGGAAGGGCTAGCGATGGGAACTACGAGCAGTACTTC

size: .
D: .
J: TRBJ1-3
V: TRBV10-3
CDR3: CAITPGLLGNTIYF
DNA: TGTGCCATCACCCCAGGACTGCTAGGAAACACCATATATTTT

size: .
D: .
J: TRBJ2-7
V: TRBV19
CDR3: CASSHRQSYEQYF
DNA: TGTGCCAGTAGTCATCGTCAGTCCTACGAGCAGTACTTC

size: .
D: .
J: TRBJ2-7
V: TRBV6-5
CDR3: CASSYSAGVYEQYF
DNA: TGTGCCAGCAGTTACTCGGCCGGGGTCTACGAGCAGTACTTC

size: few
D: .
J: TRBJ2-3
V: TRBV6-4
CDR3: CASSDFGGSTDTQYF
DNA: TGTGCCAGCAGTGACTTTGGCGGTAGCACAGATACGCAGTATTTT